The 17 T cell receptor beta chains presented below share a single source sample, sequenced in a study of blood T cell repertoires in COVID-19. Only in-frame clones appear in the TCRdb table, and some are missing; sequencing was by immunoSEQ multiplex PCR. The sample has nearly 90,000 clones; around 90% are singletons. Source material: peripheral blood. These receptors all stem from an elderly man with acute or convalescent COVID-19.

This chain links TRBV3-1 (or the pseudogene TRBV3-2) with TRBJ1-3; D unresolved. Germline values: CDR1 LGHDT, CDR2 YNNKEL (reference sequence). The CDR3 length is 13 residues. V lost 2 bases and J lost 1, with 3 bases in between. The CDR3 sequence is CASSQLSGNTIYF. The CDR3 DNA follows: TGTGCCAGCAGCCAACTTTCTGGAAACACCATATATTTT.

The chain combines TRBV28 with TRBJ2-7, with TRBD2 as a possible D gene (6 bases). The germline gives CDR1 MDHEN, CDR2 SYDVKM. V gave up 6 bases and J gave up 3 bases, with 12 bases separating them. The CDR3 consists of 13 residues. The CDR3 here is CASRSGSGYEQYF. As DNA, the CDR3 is TGTGCCAGCAGATCCGGGAGTGGCTACGAGCAGTACTTC. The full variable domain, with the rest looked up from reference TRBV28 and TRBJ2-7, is DVKVTQSSRYLVKRTGEKVFLECVQDMDHENMFWYRQDPGLGLRLIYFSYDVKMKEKGDIPEGYSVSREKKERFSLILESASTNQTSMYLCASRSGSGYEQYFGPGTRLTVT.

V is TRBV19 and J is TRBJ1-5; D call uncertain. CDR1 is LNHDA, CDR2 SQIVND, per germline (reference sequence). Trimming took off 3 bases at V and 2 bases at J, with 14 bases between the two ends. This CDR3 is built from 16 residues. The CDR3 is CASSIGGQGGNQPQHF. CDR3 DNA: TGTGCCAGTAGTATCGGCGGTCAAGGTGGCAATCAGCCCCAGCATTTT.

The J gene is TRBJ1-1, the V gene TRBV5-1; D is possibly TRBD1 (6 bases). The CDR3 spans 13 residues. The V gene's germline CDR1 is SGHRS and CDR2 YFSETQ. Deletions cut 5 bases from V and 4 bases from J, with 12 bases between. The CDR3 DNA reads TGCGCCAGCAGTCTAGGGGGTGTCACTGAAGCTTTCTTT. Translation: CASSLGGVTEAFF. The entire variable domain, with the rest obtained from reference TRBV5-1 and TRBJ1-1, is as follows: KAGVTQTPRYLIKTRGQQVTLSCSPISGHRSVSWYQQTPGQGLQFLFEYFSETQRNKGNFPGRFSGRQFSNSRSEMNVSTLELGDSALYLCASSLGGVTEAFFGQGTRLTVV.

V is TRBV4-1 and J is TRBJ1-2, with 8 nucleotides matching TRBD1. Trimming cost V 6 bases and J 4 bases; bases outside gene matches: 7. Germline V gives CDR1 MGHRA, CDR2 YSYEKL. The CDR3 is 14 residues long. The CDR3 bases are TGCGCCAGCAGTCCCGACAGGGGAAGCTATGGCTACACCTTC. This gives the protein CASSPDRGSYGYTF.

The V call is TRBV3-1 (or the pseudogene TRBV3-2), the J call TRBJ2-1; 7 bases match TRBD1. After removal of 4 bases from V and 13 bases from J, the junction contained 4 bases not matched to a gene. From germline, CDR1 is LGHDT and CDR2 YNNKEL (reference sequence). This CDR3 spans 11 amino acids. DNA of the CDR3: TGTGCCAGCAGCCTACGGGACAGTCAGTTCTTC. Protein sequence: CASSLRDSQFF.

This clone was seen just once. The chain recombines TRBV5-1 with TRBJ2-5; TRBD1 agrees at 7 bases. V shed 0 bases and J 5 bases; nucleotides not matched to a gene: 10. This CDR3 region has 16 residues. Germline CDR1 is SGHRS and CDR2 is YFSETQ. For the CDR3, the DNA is TGCGCCAGCAGCTTGGGGGACAGTTCAGGCGGCGAGACCCAGTACTTC. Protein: CASSLGDSSGGETQYF.

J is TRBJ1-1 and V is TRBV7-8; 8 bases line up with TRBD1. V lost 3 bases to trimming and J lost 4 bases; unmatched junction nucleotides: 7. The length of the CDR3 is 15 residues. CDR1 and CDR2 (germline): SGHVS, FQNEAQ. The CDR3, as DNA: TGTGCCAGCAGCTTCTCCGGACAGGGTGGCACTGAAGCTTTCTTT. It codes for CASSFSGQGGTEAFF.

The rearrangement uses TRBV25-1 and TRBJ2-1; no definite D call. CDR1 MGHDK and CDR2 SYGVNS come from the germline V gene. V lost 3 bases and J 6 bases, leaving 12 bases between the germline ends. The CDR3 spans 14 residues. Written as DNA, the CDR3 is TGTGCCAGCAGTGAGGGCAGAATCGGCAATGAGCAGTTCTTC. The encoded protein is CASSEGRIGNEQFF.

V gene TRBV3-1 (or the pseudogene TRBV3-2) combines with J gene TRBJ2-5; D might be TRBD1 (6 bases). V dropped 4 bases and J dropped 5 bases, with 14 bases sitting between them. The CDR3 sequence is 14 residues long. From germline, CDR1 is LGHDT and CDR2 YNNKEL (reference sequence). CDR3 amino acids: CASSLTGPLETQYF. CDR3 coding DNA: TGTGCCAGCAGCCTAACAGGGCCCTTGGAGACCCAGTACTTC.

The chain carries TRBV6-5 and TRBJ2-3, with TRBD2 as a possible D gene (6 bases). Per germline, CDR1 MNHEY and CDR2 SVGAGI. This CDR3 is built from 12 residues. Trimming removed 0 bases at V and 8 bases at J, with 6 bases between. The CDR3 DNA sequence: TGTGCCAGCAGTTACTCCGGGGGTACGCAGTATTTT. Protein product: CASSYSGGTQYF.

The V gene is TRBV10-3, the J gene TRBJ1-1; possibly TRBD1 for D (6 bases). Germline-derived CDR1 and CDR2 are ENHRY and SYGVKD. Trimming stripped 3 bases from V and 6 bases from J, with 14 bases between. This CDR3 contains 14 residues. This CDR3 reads CAISDSGGGAEAFF. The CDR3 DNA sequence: TGTGCCATCAGTGATTCCGGGGGGGGCGCTGAAGCTTTCTTT.

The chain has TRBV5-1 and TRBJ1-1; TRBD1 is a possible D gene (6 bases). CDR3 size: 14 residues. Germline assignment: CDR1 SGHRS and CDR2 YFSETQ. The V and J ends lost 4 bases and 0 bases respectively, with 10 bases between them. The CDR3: CASSIGQLNTEAFF. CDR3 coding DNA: TGCGCCAGCAGCATAGGACAGTTGAACACTGAAGCTTTCTTT.

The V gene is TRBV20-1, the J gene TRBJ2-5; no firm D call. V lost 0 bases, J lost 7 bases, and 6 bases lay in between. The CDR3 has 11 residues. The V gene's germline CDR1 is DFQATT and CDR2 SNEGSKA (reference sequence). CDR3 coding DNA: TGCAGTGCTAGAGATCTAGGGACCCAGTACTTC. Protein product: CSARDLGTQYF.

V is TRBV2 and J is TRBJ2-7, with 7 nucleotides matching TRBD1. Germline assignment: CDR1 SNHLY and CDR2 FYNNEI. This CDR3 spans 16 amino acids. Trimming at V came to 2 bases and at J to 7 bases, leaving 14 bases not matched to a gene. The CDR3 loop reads CASSENGRGTLEEQYF. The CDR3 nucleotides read TGTGCCAGCAGTGAAAACGGCAGGGGGACATTGGAGGAGCAGTACTTC.

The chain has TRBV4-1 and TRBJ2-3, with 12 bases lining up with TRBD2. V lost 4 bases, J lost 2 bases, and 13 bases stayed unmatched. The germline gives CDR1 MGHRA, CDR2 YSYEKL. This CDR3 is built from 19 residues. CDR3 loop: CASSRKSSGLAGFTDTQYF. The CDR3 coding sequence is TGCGCCAGCAGCCGCAAAAGTTCTGGACTAGCGGGGTTCACAGATACGCAGTATTTT.

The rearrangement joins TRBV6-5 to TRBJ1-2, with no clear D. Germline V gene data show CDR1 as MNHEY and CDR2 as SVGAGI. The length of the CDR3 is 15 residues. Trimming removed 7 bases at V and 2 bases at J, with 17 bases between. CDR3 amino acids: CASIGGGRVNYGYTF. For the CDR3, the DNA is TGTGCCAGCATTGGAGGCGGGAGGGTAAACTATGGCTACACCTTC.